These 14 T cell receptor beta chains originate from one sample sequenced in a study of graft-versus-host responses after intestinal transplantation. Antigen specificity for these receptors is unknown. Produced via immunoSEQ multiplex PCR; TCRdb's table is partial and in-frame only. Of over 85,000 clones listed, roughly 91% were seen once; the top ten hold about 0.18%. Sequenced material: unstimulated CD4+ T cells sorted from spleen or lymph node cells, taken before transplant. The receptors come from a human donor who was the organ donor for an intestinal transplant.

The chain joins TRBV7-8 to TRBJ2-2, with D possibly matching TRBD2 (5 bases). Between the trimmed V and J ends, which lost 5 bases and 7 bases, there was a span of 20 bases. The germline gives CDR1 SGHVS, CDR2 FQNEAQ. There are 16 residues in the CDR3. The CDR3: CASSPVYGINGGELFF. The CDR3 DNA reads TGTGCCAGCAGCCCCGTATACGGGATAAACGGCGGGGAGCTGTTTTTT.

The rearrangement joins TRBV7-2 to TRBJ2-1, with 7 bases aligning to TRBD2. This CDR3 comprises 14 residues. The germline CDR1 and CDR2 sequences are SGHTA and FQGNSA. V dropped 1 base and J dropped 8; count of bases not matched to a gene: 5. DNA of the CDR3: TGTGCCAGCAGCTTAGAACTAGCGTCAGATGAGCAGTTCTTC. Translating gives CASSLELASDEQFF.

The chain combines TRBV4-2 with TRBJ2-5; 9 bases are shared with TRBD2. Unmatched junction bases numbered 0, after V lost 1 base and J lost 3 bases. This CDR3 comprises 14 residues. Per the germline V gene, CDR1 is LGHNA and CDR2 is YNFKEQ. The CDR3 bases are TGTGCCAGCAGCCAAGGGACTAGCGAAGAGACCCAGTACTTC. Residues: CASSQGTSEETQYF.

The chain carries TRBV7-3 and TRBJ2-3; the D is unclear. V lost 2 bases and J lost 0, with 9 bases in between. Germline V gene lookup returns CDR1 SGHTA and CDR2 FQGTGA. The CDR3 covers 15 residues. The CDR3 sequence: CASSLSAGSTDTQYF. The DNA of the CDR3 is TGTGCCAGCAGCTTATCGGCCGGGAGCACAGATACGCAGTATTTT.

CDR3 in DNA: TGTGCCAGCAGCCAAGATCTGACTAGCCCCTACAATGAGCAGTTCTTC. It encodes CASSQDLTSPYNEQFF. The genes are TRBV4-2 and TRBJ2-1; TRBD2 agrees at 7 bases. Germline V gives CDR1 LGHNA, CDR2 YNFKEQ. This CDR3 comprises 16 residues. J was trimmed by 2 bases and V by 0 bases; bases with no gene match: 4.

This chain uses TRBV11-2 with TRBJ1-1, with 8 positions matching TRBD1. This CDR3 contains 14 residues. Germline V gene data show CDR1 as SGHAT and CDR2 as FQNNGV. The V gene end was trimmed by 3 bases and the J gene end by 1 base; junction bases not matched to a gene: 1. The CDR3, as DNA: TGTGCCAGCAGCTTGGGACAGGCGAACACTGAAGCTTTCTTT. It translates to CASSLGQANTEAFF. The complete variable domain, with remaining parts taken from reference TRBV11-2 and TRBJ1-1, reads EAGVAQSPRYKIIEKRQSVAFWCNPISGHATLYWYQQILGQGPKLLIQFQNNGVVDDSQLPKDRFSAERLKGVDSTLKIQPAKLEDSAVYLCASSLGQANTEAFFGQGTRLTVV.

This chain uses TRBV4-3 with TRBJ2-7; 9 bases align to TRBD1. V was pared by 5 bases and J by 6 bases, with 5 bases of the junction left unmatched. CDR3 length: 13 residues. The germline V gene has CDR1 LGHNA and CDR2 YSLEER. Here the CDR3 DNA reads TGCGCCAGCAGCAGGGGACAGGGCAGCGAGCAGTACTTC. It is translated as CASSRGQGSEQYF.

The chain employs TRBV27 and TRBJ1-2; a possible D gene is TRBD1 (5 bases). V gave up 5 bases and J gave up 8 bases, with 27 bases separating them. Germline V CDR1 and CDR2: MNHEY, SMNVEV (reference sequence). The CDR3 extends over 17 amino acids. CDR3 amino acids: CASSRGNTQVPMEGYTF. CDR3 coding DNA: TGTGCCAGCAGTCGGGGGAATACACAGGTGCCGATGGAGGGCTACACCTTC.

This sequence joins TRBV25-1 and TRBJ2-1; 8 bases are shared with TRBD2. The CDR3 has 18 amino acids. J gave up 0 bases and V 8 bases, and 15 bases lay outside the gene matches. Per the germline V gene, CDR1 is MGHDK and CDR2 is SYGVNS. The DNA for the CDR3 is TGTGCCAGCTCGGGACGGACTAGCCGAGATAGCTCCTACAATGAGCAGTTCTTC. Translated: CASSGRTSRDSSYNEQFF.

The chain combines TRBV2 with TRBJ1-1; perhaps TRBD1 as D (6 bases). This CDR3 has 12 residues. V lost 9 bases and J 4 bases, leaving 12 bases between the germline ends. CDR1 and CDR2 (germline): SNHLY, FYNNEI. CDR3 DNA: TGTGCCAGGAGAAGGGGGGGCACTGAAGCTTTCTTT. Amino acids: CARRRGGTEAFF.

The CDR3 reads CASSLRTSGFTDTQYF. The CDR3 DNA reads as TGTGCCAGCAGTTTAAGGACTAGCGGGTTCACAGATACGCAGTATTTT. This sequence joins TRBV6-6 and TRBJ2-3; 11 bases agree with TRBD2. CDR3 length equals 16 residues. CDR1 MNHNY and CDR2 SVGAGI come from the germline V gene (reference sequence). V shed 4 bases, J shed 2 bases, and the junction held 5 bases outside the gene matches.

The V call is TRBV4-3, the J call TRBJ1-4, with D tentatively TRBD1 (5 bases). CDR3 length equals 15 residues. Germline lookup yields CDR1 LGHNA and CDR2 YSLEER. V was pared by 0 bases and J by 4 bases, with 9 bases between. CDR3 coding DNA: TGCGCCAGCAGCCAAGATAGGGGTCTTAATGAAAAACTGTTTTTT. This translates into CASSQDRGLNEKLFF.

This chain links TRBV6-6 with TRBJ2-7; TRBD2 aligns across 7 bases. Germline V gene lookup returns CDR1 MNHNY and CDR2 SVGAGI (reference sequence). The J segment lost 6 bases and the V segment lost 7 bases, leaving 12 bases of the junction unmatched. There are 14 residues in the CDR3. The CDR3 DNA follows: TGTGCCAGCAACAGACTAGCTCGGGGTGGCGAGCAGTACTTC. Its protein is CASNRLARGGEQYF.

V is TRBV6-4 and J is TRBJ1-2; TRBD1 agrees at 7 bases. The CDR3 loop spans 15 amino acids. The V and J ends lost 6 bases and 4 bases, in that order; junction bases with no gene match: 11. Germline CDR1 MRHNA, CDR2 SNTAGT. CDR3 sequence: CASRPRDSGLYGYTF. The CDR3 DNA is TGTGCCAGCAGGCCACGGGACAGTGGCCTCTATGGCTACACCTTC.